What follows describes a single TCR beta chain. Antigen unknown. There are 14 residues in the CDR3. The V gene lost 5 bases and the J gene lost 7 bases, with 15 bases spanning the gap. Germline V CDR1 and CDR2: SEHNR, FQNEAQ (reference sequence). This sample is part of a study of T cell responses to AZD1222 COVID-19 vaccine. Study-level findings and limits: Only a handful of individuals given AZD1222 were seropositive at baseline. Clonal diversity may have been underestimated, and the donors were mostly white British, with more females than males. All repertoire sampling was performed exclusively after the peak T cell response.

Sequenced by immunoSEQ multiplex PCR; TCRdb stores in-frame clones only, minus some. The data hold roughly 130,000 clones, with around 92% observed a single time. This receptor was taken from an adult in good health. The chain recombines TRBV7-9 with TRBJ1-5; D possibly corresponds to TRBD1 (6 bases). Sequenced material: peripheral blood, taken on day 0 of AZD1222 vaccination. The chain's CDR3 is CASSLGGAGQPQHF. In nucleotides, the CDR3 is TGTGCCAGCAGCCTGGGGGGGGCCGGACAGCCCCAGCATTTT.